The 23 T cell receptor beta chains in this list originate from one sample, sequenced in a study of monozygotic twins with inflammatory bowel disease. Following a re-call of the 5' RACE reads, TCRdb has one entry per CDR3 protein and lacks DNA. Its table lists hundreds of thousands of distinct CDR3 sequences. Material for sequencing was blood. These TCRs come from a human donor with ulcerative colitis or Crohn's disease, or a healthy co-twin of an affected twin (not recorded which).

The rearrangement uses TRBV20-1 and TRBJ2-7; the D call from TCRdb, TRBD2, cannot be confirmed without DNA. The CDR3 consists of 14 residues. CDR1 DFQATT and CDR2 SNEGSKA come from the germline V gene (reference sequence). CDR3 sequence reads: CSALAGFPPYEQYF.

The chain links TRBV5-1 to TRBJ2-7. Germline V CDR1 and CDR2: SGHRS, YFSETQ. The CDR3 runs to 13 residues. The CDR3 reads CASSLAFRREQYF.

This sequence joins TRBV20-1 and TRBJ2-3. CDR3 length: 12 amino acids. Germline CDR1 is DFQATT and CDR2 is SNEGSKA (reference sequence). CDR3 loop: CSADRITDTQYF.

The J gene is TRBJ2-7, the V gene TRBV6-1; the D call from TCRdb, TRBD1, cannot be confirmed without DNA. Germline assignment: CDR1 MNHNS and CDR2 SASEGT. The CDR3 is made up of 15 amino acids. The CDR3 here is CASSATGEYSYEQYF.

This chain uses TRBV4-2 with TRBJ2-6. The length of the CDR3 is 16 residues. Germline CDR1 and CDR2: LGHNA and YNFKEQ. CDR3 residues: CASSLESGAGANVLTF.

The J gene is TRBJ1-2, the V gene TRBV7-9. The CDR3 runs 12 residues. CDR1 and CDR2 from the germline V gene are SEHNR and FQNEAQ (reference sequence). The CDR3: CASSLAEVGYTF.

The chain joins TRBV11-1 to TRBJ2-3; TCRdb indicates TRBD2, and absent DNA this call remains unverified. Germline loops: CDR1 SGHAT, CDR2 FQDESV (reference sequence). This CDR3 comprises 15 residues. This CDR3 reads CASSRSPQEQEAQYF.

V and J are TRBV5-1 and TRBJ1-4; TCRdb names TRBD1, which stays unverified in the absence of DNA. The length of the CDR3 is 14 residues. Germline V lookup: CDR1 SGHRS, CDR2 YFSETQ. The CDR3 loop is CASSATGDGEKLFF.

This chain uses TRBV7-2 with TRBJ2-7. Germline CDR1 reads SGHTA; CDR2 reads FQGNSA. CDR3 length equals 12 residues. The chain's CDR3 is CASSLISYEQYF.

The chain uses TRBV6-1 and TRBJ2-1; TCRdb picks TRBD1, but there is no DNA to check that call. Germline assignment: CDR1 MNHNS and CDR2 SASEGT. The CDR3 is 15 residues long. The chain's CDR3 is CASSPHRPVNNEQFF.

V usage is TRBV6-1 and J usage is TRBJ2-2; checking the TCRdb D call of TRBD1 is not possible without DNA. Looked up from germline, CDR1 is MNHNS and CDR2 is SASEGT. CDR3 length: 15 residues. CDR3 region: CASSRAQTATGELFF.

CDR3: CASSPGTGASGANVLTF. The chain is built from TRBV18 and TRBJ2-6; TCRdb returns TRBD1, unconfirmable since there is no DNA. Germline V gives CDR1 KGHSH, CDR2 LQKENI. The CDR3 extends over 17 amino acids.

The chain employs TRBV5-5 and TRBJ1-4. Germline values: CDR1 SGHKS, CDR2 YYEKEE (reference sequence). The CDR3 length is 13 residues. Here the CDR3 reads CASSLLSTEKLFF.

Here the CDR3 reads CASSPRTSLGYNEQFF. This rearrangement joins TRBV5-1 to TRBJ2-1; the TRBD2 assignment by TCRdb is unverifiable without DNA. Germline V gene lookup returns CDR1 SGHRS and CDR2 YFSETQ. The CDR3 consists of 16 residues.

The CDR3 reads CSAPGTHSGPPQHF. This rearrangement joins TRBV20-1 to TRBJ1-5; TCRdb calls TRBD1, which cannot be checked without DNA. The CDR3 has 14 amino acids. Germline V gives CDR1 DFQATT, CDR2 SNEGSKA (reference sequence).

The V and J genes are TRBV20-1 and TRBJ1-4. CDR3 size: 15 residues. CDR1 DFQATT and CDR2 SNEGSKA come from the germline V gene (reference sequence). The CDR3 loop reads CSARVSGGTNEKLFF.

The chain recombines TRBV5-5 with TRBJ1-1; as DNA is missing, the TRBD1 call by TCRdb cannot be tested. This CDR3 is 16 amino acids long. Germline V CDR1 and CDR2: SGHKS, YYEKEE (reference sequence). The CDR3 loop reads CASSLAWTGTNTEAFF.

The chain joins TRBV6-5 to TRBJ2-1; TCRdb lists TRBD2, though no DNA is available to test this call. Germline CDR1 MNHEY, CDR2 SVGAGI. There are 15 residues in the CDR3. The CDR3 sequence is CASSYSEGPFNEQFF.

J is TRBJ1-2 and V is TRBV27; without DNA, the TCRdb call of TRBD1 cannot be checked. Germline loops: CDR1 MNHEY, CDR2 SMNVEV (reference sequence). The CDR3 has 13 amino acids. CDR3 amino acids: CASSGQGYYGYTF.

The chain recombines TRBV5-4 with TRBJ1-2; TCRdb reports TRBD1, a call that lacks DNA to check it against. The CDR3 extends over 16 amino acids. In germline, CDR1 is SGHNT, CDR2 YYREEE (reference sequence). CDR3 loop: CASSLDRRDGGYGYTF.

J is TRBJ2-2 and V is TRBV4-1; without DNA, the TCRdb call of TRBD1 cannot be checked. This CDR3 contains 15 residues. The V gene's germline CDR1 is MGHRA and CDR2 YSYEKL. CDR3 sequence reads: CASSSDRAINGELFF.

The chain employs TRBV2 and TRBJ2-7; TCRdb's D call of TRBD1 is untestable without DNA. This CDR3 spans 14 amino acids. CDR1 and CDR2 from the germline V gene are SNHLY and FYNNEI. This chain's CDR3 is CASSGGIPTYELYF.

The V and J genes are TRBV25-1 and TRBJ1-1; TCRdb designates TRBD1, a call that cannot be tested without DNA. Germline CDR1 MGHDK, CDR2 SYGVNS. This CDR3 spans 15 amino acids. CDR3 region: CASSESTGGRTEAFF.